The text below deals with one TCR beta chain. The antigen is unknown. These data come from a study of shared clonotypes between healthy human individuals. The CDR3 spans 14 residues. The assay was immunoSEQ multiplex PCR, and TCRdb's table has in-frame clones only and misses some. The sample shows approximately 650,000 clones, 95% of them seen only once. Study-wide results and limits: Relative to memory subsets, naive subsets generally showed larger estimated richness.

Naive CD8 populations comprised CD45RO-negative cells positively selected for CCR7, excluding terminally differentiated effector memory CD45RA+ cells. This sequence was found in a woman aged 25 to 39 in good health. Sequenced input: naive CD8+ T cells sorted from blood. The rearrangement joins TRBV21-1 to TRBJ2-1; the table's D gene call, TRBD2, was not cross checked with the DNA. TRBV21-1 is classified as a pseudogene. The CDR3 protein is CASSNGGREGEQFF. CDR3 sequence (DNA): TGTGCCAGCAGCAATGGCGGGAGGGAGGGTGAGCAGTTCTTC.